This T cell receptor (beta chain) was sequenced in a study of blood T cell repertoires in COVID-19. In the study overall: Specimens from acute and convalescent COVID-19 originated in the United States, Italy and Spain.

In the source study's methods: Reference gene primer amplification gave estimated nucleated cell counts. Sequencing was performed with immunoSEQ multiplex PCR; in TCRdb, only in-frame clones are kept and a portion is missing. That table gives V, J and clone size, and the DNA gave D and trimming. The sample holds some 290,000 clones; nearly 90% are singletons and the top ten take 11%. Patients in Seattle were enrolled during active infection, then followed longitudinally. Germline CDR1 reads MRHNA; CDR2 reads SNTAGT. This CDR3 is 13 amino acids long. Trimming left V 8 bases short and J 0 bases short, with 7 bases between.

The clonotype comes from a woman in her twenties or thirties with COVID-19, enrolled during active disease. The sample comprised peripheral blood. J is TRBJ2-2 and V is TRBV6-4; D gene ambiguous. CDR3 sequence reads: CASVFSNTGELFF. The CDR3 region has the DNA TGTGCCAGCGTATTTTCGAACACCGGGGAGCTGTTTTTT.